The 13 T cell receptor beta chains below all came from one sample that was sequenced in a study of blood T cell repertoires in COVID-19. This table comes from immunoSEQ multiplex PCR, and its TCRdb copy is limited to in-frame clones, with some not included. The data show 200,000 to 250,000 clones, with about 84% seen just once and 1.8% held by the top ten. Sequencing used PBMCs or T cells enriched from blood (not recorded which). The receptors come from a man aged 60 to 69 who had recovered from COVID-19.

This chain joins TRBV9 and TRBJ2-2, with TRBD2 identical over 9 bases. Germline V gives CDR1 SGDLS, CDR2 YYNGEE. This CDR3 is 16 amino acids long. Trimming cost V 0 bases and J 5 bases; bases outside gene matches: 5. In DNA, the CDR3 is TGTGCCAGCAGCGTAGCCCTGACTAGCGGTACCGGGGAGCTGTTTTTT. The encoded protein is CASSVALTSGTGELFF.

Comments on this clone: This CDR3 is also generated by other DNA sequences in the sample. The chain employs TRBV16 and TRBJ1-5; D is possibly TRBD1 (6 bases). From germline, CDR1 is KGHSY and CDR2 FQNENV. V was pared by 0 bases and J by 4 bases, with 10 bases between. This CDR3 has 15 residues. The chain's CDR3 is CASSQSGQGNQPQHF. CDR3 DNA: TGTGCCAGCAGCCAATCTGGCCAGGGGAATCAGCCCCAGCATTTT.

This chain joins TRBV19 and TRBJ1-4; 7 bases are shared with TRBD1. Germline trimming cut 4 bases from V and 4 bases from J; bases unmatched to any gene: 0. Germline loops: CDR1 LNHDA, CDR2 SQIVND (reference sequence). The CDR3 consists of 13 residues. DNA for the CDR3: TGTGCCAGTAGTAGACAGGGTAATGAAAAACTGTTTTTT. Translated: CASSRQGNEKLFF.

The CDR3 here is CASSDAGLGHNEQFF. CDR3 coding DNA: TGTGCCAGTAGTGACGCGGGACTAGGACACAATGAGCAGTTCTTC. This chain uses TRBV19 with TRBJ2-1; TRBD2 matches at 8 bases. V shed 5 bases, J shed 5 bases, and the junction held 8 bases outside the gene matches. Germline loops: CDR1 LNHDA, CDR2 SQIVND (reference sequence). The CDR3 covers 15 residues.

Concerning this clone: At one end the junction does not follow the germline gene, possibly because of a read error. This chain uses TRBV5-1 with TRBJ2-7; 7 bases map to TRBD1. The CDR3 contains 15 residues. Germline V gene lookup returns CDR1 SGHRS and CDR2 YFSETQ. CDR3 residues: CASSFVGQVSDEQYF. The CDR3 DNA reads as TGCGCCAGCAGCTTCGTCGGACAGGTCTCCGACGAGCAGTACTTC. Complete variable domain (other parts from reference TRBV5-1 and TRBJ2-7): KAGVTQTPRYLIKTRGQQVTLSCSPISGHRSVSWYQQTPGQGLQFLFEYFSETQRNKGNFPGRFSGRQFSNSRSEMNVSTLELGDSALYLCASSFVGQVSDEQYFGPGTRLTVT.

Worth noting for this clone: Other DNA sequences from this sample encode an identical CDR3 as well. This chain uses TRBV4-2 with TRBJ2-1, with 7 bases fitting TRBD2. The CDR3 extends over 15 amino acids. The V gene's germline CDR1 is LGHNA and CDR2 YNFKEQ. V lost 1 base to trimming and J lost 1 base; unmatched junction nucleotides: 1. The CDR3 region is CASSQGGGSYNEQFF. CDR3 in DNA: TGTGCCAGCAGCCAAGGCGGGGGTTCCTACAATGAGCAGTTCTTC.

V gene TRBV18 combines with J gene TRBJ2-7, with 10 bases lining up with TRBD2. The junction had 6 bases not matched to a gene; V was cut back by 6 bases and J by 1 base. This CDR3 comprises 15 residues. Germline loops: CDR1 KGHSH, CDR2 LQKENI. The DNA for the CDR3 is TGTGCCAGCTCCCACGGACTAGCGGAGTCCTACGAGCAGTACTTC. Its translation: CASSHGLAESYEQYF.

In DNA form, the CDR3 reads TGTGCCAGCAGTTTAGGCAGGGCCAATTCACCCCTCCACTTT. This codes for CASSLGRANSPLHF. This chain joins TRBV27 and TRBJ1-6, with D perhaps matching TRBD1 (5 bases). Trimming left V 2 bases short and J 7 bases short, with 9 bases between. This CDR3 is 14 amino acids long. Per germline, CDR1 MNHEY and CDR2 SMNVEV (reference sequence).

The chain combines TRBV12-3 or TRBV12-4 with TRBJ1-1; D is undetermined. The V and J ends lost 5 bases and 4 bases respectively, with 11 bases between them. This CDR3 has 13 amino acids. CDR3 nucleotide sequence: TGTGCCAGCAGTCCCCGTAGTACCACTGAAGCTTTCTTT. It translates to CASSPRSTTEAFF.

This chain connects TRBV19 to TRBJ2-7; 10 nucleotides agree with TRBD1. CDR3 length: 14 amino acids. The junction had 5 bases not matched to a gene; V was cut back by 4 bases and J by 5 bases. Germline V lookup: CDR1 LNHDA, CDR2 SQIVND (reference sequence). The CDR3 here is CASSRTGGYDEQYF. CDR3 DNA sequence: TGTGCCAGTAGTAGGACAGGGGGTTACGACGAGCAGTACTTC.

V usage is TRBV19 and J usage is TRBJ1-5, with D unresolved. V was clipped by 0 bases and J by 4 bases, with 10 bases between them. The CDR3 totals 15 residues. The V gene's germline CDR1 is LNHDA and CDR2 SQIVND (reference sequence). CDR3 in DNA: TGTGCCAGTAGTATAGAAGGGCGGGGAAATCAGCCCCAGCATTTT. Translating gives CASSIEGRGNQPQHF.

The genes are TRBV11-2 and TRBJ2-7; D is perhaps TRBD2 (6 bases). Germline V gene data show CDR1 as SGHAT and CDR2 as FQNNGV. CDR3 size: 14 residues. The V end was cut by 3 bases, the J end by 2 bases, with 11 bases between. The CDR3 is CASSLERVPYEQYF. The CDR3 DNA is TGTGCCAGCAGCTTGGAGCGGGTACCCTACGAGCAGTACTTC.

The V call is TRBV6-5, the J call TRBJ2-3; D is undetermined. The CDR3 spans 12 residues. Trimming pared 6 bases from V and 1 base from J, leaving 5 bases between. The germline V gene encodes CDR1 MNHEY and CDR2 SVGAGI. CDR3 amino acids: CASRSGTDTQYF. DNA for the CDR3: TGTGCCAGCAGATCGGGCACAGATACGCAGTATTTT.